This TCR beta chain emerged from a study of PD-1 blockade in classical Hodgkin lymphoma. The study's findings and limits: Diversity similar to that of newly diagnosed patients was seen at baseline in complete responders.

All trial patients relapsed after autologous stem cell transplantation. Using immunoSEQ multiplex PCR, the repertoire was profiled, and TCRdb retains in-frame clones only, with some absent. The sample includes approximately 80,000 clones, 75% to 90% of them seen just once. A remark on this clone: Its antigen is undetermined.

This sample comprised peripheral blood mononuclear cells (PBMCs), obtained at baseline. This clonotype originated in a human donor with classical Hodgkin lymphoma.

The CDR3 protein is CASSQDSGWAKNIQYF. CDR3 nucleotides: TGTGCCAGCAGCCAAGATAGCGGGTGGGCCAAAAACATTCAGTACTTC. The gene calls are TRBV14 and TRBJ2-4, with 7 bases fitting TRBD2. The germline gives CDR1 SGHDN, CDR2 FVKESK. This CDR3 region has 16 residues. V dropped 0 bases and J dropped 1; count of bases not matched to a gene: 3.